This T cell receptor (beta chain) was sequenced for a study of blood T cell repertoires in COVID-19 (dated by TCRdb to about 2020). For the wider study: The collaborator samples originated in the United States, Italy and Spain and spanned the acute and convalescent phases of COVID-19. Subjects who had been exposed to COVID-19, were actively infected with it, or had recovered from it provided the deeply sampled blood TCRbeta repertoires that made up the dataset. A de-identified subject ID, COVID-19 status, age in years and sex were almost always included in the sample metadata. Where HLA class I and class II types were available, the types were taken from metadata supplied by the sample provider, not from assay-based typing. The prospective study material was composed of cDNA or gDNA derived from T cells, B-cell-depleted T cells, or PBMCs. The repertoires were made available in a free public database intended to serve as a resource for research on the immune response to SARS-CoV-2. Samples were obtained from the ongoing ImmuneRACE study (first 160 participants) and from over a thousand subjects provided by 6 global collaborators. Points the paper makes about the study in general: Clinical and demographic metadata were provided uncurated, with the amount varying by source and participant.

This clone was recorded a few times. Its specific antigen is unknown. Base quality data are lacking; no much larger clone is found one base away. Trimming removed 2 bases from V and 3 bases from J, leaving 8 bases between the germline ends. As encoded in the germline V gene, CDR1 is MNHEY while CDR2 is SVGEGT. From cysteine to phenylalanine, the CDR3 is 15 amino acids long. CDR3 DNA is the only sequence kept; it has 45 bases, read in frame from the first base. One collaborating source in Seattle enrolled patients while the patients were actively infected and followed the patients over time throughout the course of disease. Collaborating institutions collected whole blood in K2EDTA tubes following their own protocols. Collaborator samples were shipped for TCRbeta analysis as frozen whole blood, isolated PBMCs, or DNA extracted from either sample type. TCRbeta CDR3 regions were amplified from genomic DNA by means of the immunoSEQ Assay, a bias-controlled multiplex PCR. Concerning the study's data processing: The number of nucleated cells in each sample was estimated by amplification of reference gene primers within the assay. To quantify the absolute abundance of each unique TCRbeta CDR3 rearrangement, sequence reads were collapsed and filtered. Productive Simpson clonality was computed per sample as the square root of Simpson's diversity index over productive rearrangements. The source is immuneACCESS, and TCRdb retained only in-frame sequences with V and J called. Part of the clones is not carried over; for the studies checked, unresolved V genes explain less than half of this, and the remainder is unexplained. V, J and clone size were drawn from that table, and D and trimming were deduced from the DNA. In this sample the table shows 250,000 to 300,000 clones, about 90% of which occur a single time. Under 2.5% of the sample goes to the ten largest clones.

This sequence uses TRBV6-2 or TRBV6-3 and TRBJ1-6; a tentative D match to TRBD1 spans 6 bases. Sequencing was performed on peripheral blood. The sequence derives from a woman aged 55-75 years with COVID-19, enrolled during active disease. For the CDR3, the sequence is CASSYTGHYNSPLHF. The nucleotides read TGTGCCAGCAGTTACACGGGACACTATAATTCACCCCTCCACTTT.